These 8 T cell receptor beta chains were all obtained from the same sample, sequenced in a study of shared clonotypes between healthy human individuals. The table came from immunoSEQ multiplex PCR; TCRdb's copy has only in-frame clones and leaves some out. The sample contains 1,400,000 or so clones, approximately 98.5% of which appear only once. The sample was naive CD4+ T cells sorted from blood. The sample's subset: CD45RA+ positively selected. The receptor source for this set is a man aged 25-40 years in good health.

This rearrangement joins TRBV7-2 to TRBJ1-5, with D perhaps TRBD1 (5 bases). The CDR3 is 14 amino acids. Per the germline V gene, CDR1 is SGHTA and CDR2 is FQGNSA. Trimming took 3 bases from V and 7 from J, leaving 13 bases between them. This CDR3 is CASSFLGRDQPQHF. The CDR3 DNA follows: TGTGCCAGCAGCTTCCTGGGCAGGGACCAGCCCCAGCATTTT.

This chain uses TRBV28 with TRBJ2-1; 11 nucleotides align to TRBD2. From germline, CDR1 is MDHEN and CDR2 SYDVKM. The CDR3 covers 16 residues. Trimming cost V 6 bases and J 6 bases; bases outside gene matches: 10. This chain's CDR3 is CASSLLAGGVGNEQFF. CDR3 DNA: TGTGCCAGCAGCCTGCTAGCGGGAGGAGTGGGCAATGAGCAGTTCTTC.

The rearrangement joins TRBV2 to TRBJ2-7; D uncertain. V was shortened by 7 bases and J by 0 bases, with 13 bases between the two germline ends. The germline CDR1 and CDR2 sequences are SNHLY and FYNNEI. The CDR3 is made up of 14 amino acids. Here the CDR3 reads CASIPLGSSYEQYF. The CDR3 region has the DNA TGTGCCAGCATCCCACTGGGAAGCTCCTACGAGCAGTACTTC.

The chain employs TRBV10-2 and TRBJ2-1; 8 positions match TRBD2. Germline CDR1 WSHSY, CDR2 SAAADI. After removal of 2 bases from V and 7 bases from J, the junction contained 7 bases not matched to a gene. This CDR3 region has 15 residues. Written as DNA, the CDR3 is TGCGCCAGCAGTGAGGGAGCGGGAGCTAGTAATGAGCAGTTCTTC. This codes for CASSEGAGASNEQFF.

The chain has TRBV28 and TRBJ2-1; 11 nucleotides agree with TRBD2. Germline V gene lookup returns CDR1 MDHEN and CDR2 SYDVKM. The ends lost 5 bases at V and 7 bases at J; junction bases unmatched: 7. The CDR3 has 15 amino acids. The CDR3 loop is CASSPAGLAVNEQFF. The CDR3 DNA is TGTGCCAGCAGTCCCGCGGGACTAGCGGTAAATGAGCAGTTCTTC.

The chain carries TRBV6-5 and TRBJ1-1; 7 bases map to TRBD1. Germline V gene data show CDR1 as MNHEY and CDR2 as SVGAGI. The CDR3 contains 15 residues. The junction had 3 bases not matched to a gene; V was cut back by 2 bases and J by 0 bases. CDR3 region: CASSYPGQLNTEAFF. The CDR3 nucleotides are TGTGCCAGCAGTTACCCGGGACAGCTGAACACTGAAGCTTTCTTT.

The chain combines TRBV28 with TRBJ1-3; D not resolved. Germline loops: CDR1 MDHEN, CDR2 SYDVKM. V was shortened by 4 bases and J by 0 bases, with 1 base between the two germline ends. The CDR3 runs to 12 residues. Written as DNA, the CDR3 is TGTGCCAGCAGTTACTCTGGAAACACCATATATTTT. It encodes CASSYSGNTIYF. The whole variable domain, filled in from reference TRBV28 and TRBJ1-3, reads DVKVTQSSRYLVKRTGEKVFLECVQDMDHENMFWYRQDPGLGLRLIYFSYDVKMKEKGDIPEGYSVSREKKERFSLILESASTNQTSMYLCASSYSGNTIYFGEGSWLTVV.

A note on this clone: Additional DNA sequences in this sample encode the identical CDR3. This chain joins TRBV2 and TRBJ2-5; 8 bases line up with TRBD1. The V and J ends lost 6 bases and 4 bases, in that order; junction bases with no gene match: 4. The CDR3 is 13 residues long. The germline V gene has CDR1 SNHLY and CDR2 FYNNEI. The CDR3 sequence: CASRGGQGETQYF. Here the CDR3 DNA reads TGTGCCAGCAGAGGAGGACAGGGAGAGACCCAGTACTTC.